The 28 T cell receptor beta chains reported below all come from one sample, sequenced in a study of a mutant IDH1 vaccine in newly diagnosed glioma. Specified time point: week 11, during vaccination. What each vaccine dose contained was 300 ug of mutant IDH1 20-mer peptide, accompanied by topical imiquimod. Using immunoSEQ multiplex PCR, the repertoire was profiled, and TCRdb retains in-frame clones only, with some absent. The data show roughly 60,000 clones, about four fifths seen once. The antigens for these receptors are not known. Source: PBMCs, taken from a glioma patient whose treatment included an IDH1 peptide vaccine. The source of these receptors is a man aged 30 to 39 with glioma.

The rearrangement links TRBV30 to TRBJ2-5; D is uncertain. The CDR3 has 11 residues. Trimming shortened V by 0 bases and J by 6 bases, and 5 bases separated the two germline ends. Germline loops: CDR1 GTSNPN, CDR2 SVGIG (reference sequence). CDR3 nucleotides: TGTGCCTGGAGTGTAGAGAAGACCCAGTACTTC. This encodes CAWSVEKTQYF.

This sequence joins TRBV6-5 and TRBJ2-2; tentatively, D is TRBD1 (5 bases). The CDR3 covers 16 residues. V was cut by 3 bases and J by 6 bases, with 17 bases left in between. Germline CDR1 reads MNHEY; CDR2 reads SVGAGI. Here the CDR3 reads CASSYSLLQVPGELFF. In DNA, the CDR3 is TGTGCCAGCAGTTATTCGCTCCTACAGGTCCCCGGGGAGCTGTTTTTT.

The chain joins TRBV27 to TRBJ1-2; 7 bases are a match to TRBD1. V shed 5 bases and J 2 bases; nucleotides not matched to a gene: 5. Germline values: CDR1 MNHEY, CDR2 SMNVEV (reference sequence). The CDR3 has 14 amino acids. This CDR3 reads CASSPQGGNYGYTF. Written as DNA, the CDR3 is TGTGCCAGCAGTCCCCAAGGGGGCAACTATGGCTACACCTTC.

The DNA for the CDR3 is TGTGCCAGCAGCACCCTCGGGGGCAGGGGGGAAAAACTGTTTTTT. It translates to CASSTLGGRGEKLFF. The genes are TRBV7-9 and TRBJ1-4; 7 bases agree with TRBD1. This CDR3 has 15 residues. V was pared by 5 bases and J by 8 bases, with 11 bases of the junction left unmatched. Per germline, CDR1 SEHNR and CDR2 FQNEAQ (reference sequence).

The chain carries TRBV11-3 and TRBJ2-2, with D hard to call. CDR3 length: 14 amino acids. Germline V gives CDR1 SGHNT, CDR2 YENEEA. Trimming took 4 bases from V and 7 from J, leaving 13 bases between them. For the CDR3, the DNA is TGTGCCAGCAGCTGGGCCCTGGTTGGCGGGGAGCTGTTTTTT. Protein sequence: CASSWALVGGELFF.

This clone was counted once. This chain joins TRBV5-1 and TRBJ2-5, with 10 bases lining up with TRBD1. Per the germline V gene, CDR1 is SGHRS and CDR2 is YFSETQ. V was pared by 4 bases and J by 4 bases, with 4 bases of the junction left unmatched. The CDR3 covers 14 residues. For the CDR3, the DNA is TGCGCCAGCAGCCCCCGGACAGGGGGAGAGACCCAGTACTTC. Protein product: CASSPRTGGETQYF.

J is TRBJ2-1 and V is TRBV6-1; possible D gene TRBD1, 5 bases. Trimming stripped 2 bases from V and 2 bases from J, with 13 bases between. Germline V gene sequence: CDR1 MNHNS, CDR2 SASEGT. This CDR3 spans 16 amino acids. This chain's CDR3 is CASSENARTTYNEQFF. The CDR3 coding sequence is TGTGCCAGCAGTGAAAATGCACGGACAACCTACAATGAGCAGTTCTTC.

The V and J genes are TRBV2 and TRBJ1-1, with 7 bases identical to TRBD1. The CDR3 is made up of 14 amino acids. With 5 bases clipped from V and 8 bases from J, the junction kept 11 bases outside the gene matches. Germline V gene data show CDR1 as SNHLY and CDR2 as FYNNEI. CDR3: CASSRVRDRHEAFF. CDR3 DNA sequence: TGTGCCAGCAGTAGAGTCCGGGACAGACACGAAGCTTTCTTT.

The chain uses TRBV14 and TRBJ1-1; D gene uncertain. The V end lost 1 base, the J end lost 1 base, and 16 bases lay between the germline ends. This CDR3 comprises 17 residues. The V gene's germline CDR1 is SGHDN and CDR2 FVKESK. CDR3 DNA sequence: TGTGCCAGCAGCCAAGTAAATCGGGAGCACAAGAACACTGAAGCTTTCTTT. It yields the protein CASSQVNREHKNTEAFF. Filled out from reference TRBV14 and TRBJ1-1, the complete variable domain reads EAGVTQFPSHSVIEKGQTVTLRCDPISGHDNLYWYRRVMGKEIKFLLHFVKESKQDESGMPNNRFLAERTGGTYSTLKVQPAELEDSGVYFCASSQVNREHKNTEAFFGQGTRLTVV.

The chain combines TRBV19 with TRBJ2-3; TRBD2 agrees at 8 bases. The CDR3 has 17 amino acids. The junction had 9 bases not matched to a gene; V was cut back by 0 bases and J by 4 bases. The V gene's germline CDR1 is LNHDA and CDR2 SQIVND (reference sequence). CDR3 amino acids: CASSIDKSDGRADTQYF. In nucleotides, the CDR3 is TGTGCCAGTAGTATAGATAAAAGCGACGGGAGGGCAGATACGCAGTATTTT.

V is TRBV18 and J is TRBJ2-3; 8 bases map to TRBD2. The CDR3 extends over 17 amino acids. CDR1 is KGHSH, CDR2 LQKENI, per germline. Losses at the gene ends were 4 bases for V and 3 bases for J; bases not matched to a gene: 12. The CDR3 here is CASSLGLAGSYTDTQYF. Here the CDR3 DNA reads TGTGCCAGCTCACTAGGACTAGCTGGAAGCTATACAGATACGCAGTATTTT.

V usage is TRBV9 and J usage is TRBJ2-7; D ambiguous. V dropped 0 bases and J dropped 3 bases, with 10 bases sitting between them. CDR3 size: 14 residues. In germline, CDR1 is SGDLS, CDR2 YYNGEE. The DNA of the CDR3 is TGTGCCAGCAGCGTAGATGGCTCAAGCTACGAGCAGTACTTC. This translates into CASSVDGSSYEQYF.

J is TRBJ2-5 and V is TRBV7-2; D is uncertain. Trimming removed 2 bases at V and 4 bases at J, with 5 bases between. Germline V gene sequence: CDR1 SGHTA, CDR2 FQGNSA. This CDR3 region has 12 residues. The chain's CDR3 is CASSLRSETQYF. CDR3 sequence (DNA): TGTGCCAGCAGCTTAAGGTCAGAGACCCAGTACTTC.

The rearrangement links TRBV4-2 to TRBJ2-2, with 9 bases identical to TRBD1. In germline, CDR1 is LGHNA, CDR2 YNFKEQ. V was pared by 0 bases and J by 6 bases, with 2 bases of the junction left unmatched. CDR3 length equals 15 residues. CDR3 DNA: TGTGCCAGCAGCCAAGAGACAGGGGGTCCCGGGGAGCTGTTTTTT. Translating gives CASSQETGGPGELFF.

This chain joins TRBV5-1 and TRBJ2-3, with a tentative D call TRBD1 (6 bases). The CDR3 contains 16 residues. Germline V gives CDR1 SGHRS, CDR2 YFSETQ. V was trimmed by 0 bases and J by 4 bases, leaving 15 bases between them. The CDR3 bases are TGCGCCAGCAGCTTGGTGGGCAGGGGAACGGCAGATACGCAGTATTTT. Protein sequence: CASSLVGRGTADTQYF.

Here the CDR3 DNA reads TGTGCCAGCTCCCGTGGGACTAGCGGTTTTTGGGAGCAGTACTTC. Translation gives CASSRGTSGFWEQYF. This rearrangement joins TRBV19 to TRBJ2-5; 11 nucleotides line up with TRBD2. With 9 bases clipped from V and 11 bases from J, the junction kept 17 bases outside the gene matches. Germline CDR1 reads LNHDA; CDR2 reads SQIVND (reference sequence). The CDR3 covers 15 residues.

The CDR3 region is CASSPQGNSPLHF. CDR3 DNA sequence: TGTGCCAGCAGCCCCCAGGGCAACTCACCCCTCCACTTT. This rearrangement joins TRBV7-3 to TRBJ1-6, with D possibly TRBD1 on 5 matching bases. The V gene's germline CDR1 is SGHTA and CDR2 FQGTGA. The CDR3 totals 13 residues. V lost 5 bases to trimming and J lost 10 bases, with 12 bases between them.

The rearrangement uses TRBV5-1 and TRBJ1-3; D is uncertain. Germline V gene lookup returns CDR1 SGHRS and CDR2 YFSETQ. The CDR3 totals 15 residues. Trimming stripped 0 bases from V and 0 bases from J, with 7 bases between. CDR3 nucleotide sequence: TGCGCCAGCAGCTTGGACCCAGGCTCTGGAAACACCATATATTTT. Its translation is CASSLDPGSGNTIYF. The full variable domain, its missing parts supplied by reference TRBV5-1 and TRBJ1-3, is KAGVTQTPRYLIKTRGQQVTLSCSPISGHRSVSWYQQTPGQGLQFLFEYFSETQRNKGNFPGRFSGRQFSNSRSEMNVSTLELGDSALYLCASSLDPGSGNTIYFGEGSWLTVV.

This rearrangement joins TRBV6-5 to TRBJ1-4, with 9 bases aligning to TRBD1. Germline assignment: CDR1 MNHEY and CDR2 SVGAGI. The CDR3 is 14 amino acids. Trimming removed 6 bases from V and 5 bases from J; junction bases left unmatched: 4. In DNA form, the CDR3 reads TGTGCCAGCAGGTCCGGGACAGGGAATGAAAAACTGTTTTTT. The encoded protein is CASRSGTGNEKLFF.

J is TRBJ1-2 and V is TRBV28, with 7 bases identical to TRBD1. The CDR3 spans 13 residues. Germline V CDR1 and CDR2: MDHEN, SYDVKM. V shed 7 bases, J shed 4 bases, and the junction held 6 bases outside the gene matches. CDR3: CASTSRDSYGYTF. Here the CDR3 DNA reads TGTGCCAGCACTTCCCGGGACAGCTATGGCTACACCTTC.

V and J are TRBV7-8 and TRBJ2-5; D is undetermined. V shed 4 bases and J shed 2 bases, with 14 bases lying between them. The CDR3 contains 15 residues. CDR1 is SGHVS and CDR2 is FQNEAQ in the germline V gene. CDR3: CASSSYLGIQETQYF. In DNA, the CDR3 is TGTGCCAGCAGCTCCTACCTAGGTATACAAGAGACCCAGTACTTC.

This clone was counted a single time. Here the CDR3 reads CASSGGRSNEKLFF. In DNA form, the CDR3 reads TGTGCCAGTAGTGGAGGGCGGAGTAATGAAAAACTGTTTTTT. The rearrangement joins TRBV19 to TRBJ1-4; D call uncertain. Trimming removed 5 bases from V and 4 bases from J, with 11 bases in between. Germline V CDR1 and CDR2: LNHDA, SQIVND (reference sequence). This CDR3 is 14 amino acids long.

The gene calls are TRBV19 and TRBJ2-1, with TRBD2 identical over 8 bases. The V gene end was trimmed by 5 bases and the J gene end by 5 bases; junction bases not matched to a gene: 8. The CDR3 contains 15 residues. Germline CDR1 is LNHDA and CDR2 is SQIVND (reference sequence). CDR3 sequence reads: CASSRVAGNHNEQFF. The DNA for the CDR3 is TGTGCCAGTAGTCGAGTAGCGGGGAACCACAATGAGCAGTTCTTC. Full variable domain (remainder filled in from reference TRBV19 and TRBJ2-1): DGGITQSPKYLFRKEGQNVTLSCEQNLNHDAMYWYRQDPGQGLRLIYYSQIVNDFQKGDIAEGYSVSREKKESFPLTVTSAQKNPTAFYLCASSRVAGNHNEQFFGPGTRLTVL.

This clone has only a few counts. The J gene is TRBJ2-7, the V gene TRBV4-1; 7 positions match TRBD1. This CDR3 has 16 amino acids. V lost 1 base and J lost 4; bases outside the gene matches: 10. CDR1 is MGHRA, CDR2 YSYEKL, per germline. CDR3 sequence reads: CASSQVQGWGLYEQYF. The CDR3 DNA reads TGCGCCAGCAGCCAAGTACAGGGGTGGGGGTTATACGAGCAGTACTTC.

In this sample, this clone turned up once. The chain is built from TRBV28 and TRBJ2-4, with a tentative D call TRBD2 (5 bases). CDR3 size: 14 residues. V dropped 2 bases and J dropped 9 bases, with 14 bases sitting between them. Germline lookup yields CDR1 MDHEN and CDR2 SYDVKM. The CDR3 nucleotides are TGTGCCAGCAGTTTACCGGGGAAGCCTGGCATTCAGTACTTC. Residues: CASSLPGKPGIQYF.

This rearrangement joins TRBV30 to TRBJ2-3; 8 bases line up with TRBD2. This CDR3 has 15 residues. Trimming at V came to 2 bases and at J to 1 base, leaving 5 bases not matched to a gene. Germline V lookup: CDR1 GTSNPN, CDR2 SVGIG (reference sequence). This chain's CDR3 is CAWSRLSGGTDTQYF. The CDR3 DNA reads TGTGCCTGGAGTCGGCTTAGCGGGGGCACAGATACGCAGTATTTT.

The chain joins TRBV2 to TRBJ2-3; TRBD2 matches 9 bases. The CDR3 runs 13 residues. The trim removed 6 bases at V and 7 bases at J, leaving 5 bases unmatched. The germline V gene has CDR1 SNHLY and CDR2 FYNNEI. CDR3 residues: CASSVGLANTQYF. In DNA form, the CDR3 reads TGTGCCAGCAGCGTTGGACTAGCGAATACGCAGTATTTT.

This chain connects TRBV5-6 to TRBJ1-2, with a possible D match to TRBD1 (5 bases). The CDR3 is made up of 15 amino acids. CDR1 is SGHDT, CDR2 YYEEEE, per germline. V gave up 4 bases and J gave up 3 bases, with 16 bases separating them. This CDR3 is CASSLSGGVDYGYTF. CDR3 DNA sequence: TGTGCCAGCAGCCTCTCTGGGGGGGTAGACTATGGCTACACCTTC.